This paragraph covers one TCR beta chain sequence. Antigen: not known. The data are from a study of T cell responses to AZD1222 COVID-19 vaccine. Study-level points and caveats: A mostly white British donor set with more females was recruited, and clonal diversity was possibly underestimated. The study found Spike-specific TCR breadth and depth rose after two AZD1222 doses.

This CDR3 has 11 residues. Germline values: CDR1 LGHNA, CDR2 YNFKEQ. V dropped 1 base and J dropped 7 bases, with 4 bases sitting between them. Researchers grouped second doses given at about 4 or about 12 weeks into one pool. Profiled with immunoSEQ multiplex PCR; TCRdb holds only in-frame clones, not every one. The table records about 180,000 clones, 88% of them present only once. This TCR was recovered from an adult who received the AZD1222 COVID-19 vaccine. The rearrangement links TRBV4-2 to TRBJ1-2; the D is unclear. The sample consisted of peripheral blood, taken 28 days after the second AZD1222 dose. The CDR3 nucleotides are TGTGCCAGCAGCCAAGGGTCTGGCTACACCTTC. This encodes CASSQGSGYTF.